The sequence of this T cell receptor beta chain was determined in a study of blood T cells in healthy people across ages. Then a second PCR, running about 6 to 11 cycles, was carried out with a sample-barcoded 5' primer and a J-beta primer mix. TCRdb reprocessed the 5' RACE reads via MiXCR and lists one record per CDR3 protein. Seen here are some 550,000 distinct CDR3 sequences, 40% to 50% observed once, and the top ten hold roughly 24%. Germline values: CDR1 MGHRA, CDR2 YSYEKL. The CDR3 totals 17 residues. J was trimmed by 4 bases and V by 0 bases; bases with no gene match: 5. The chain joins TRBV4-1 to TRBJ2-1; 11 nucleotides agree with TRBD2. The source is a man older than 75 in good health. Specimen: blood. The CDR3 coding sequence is TGCGCCAGCAGCCAAGATCGTAGACTAGCGGGGTACAATGAGCAGTTCTTC. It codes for CASSQDRRLAGYNEQFF.